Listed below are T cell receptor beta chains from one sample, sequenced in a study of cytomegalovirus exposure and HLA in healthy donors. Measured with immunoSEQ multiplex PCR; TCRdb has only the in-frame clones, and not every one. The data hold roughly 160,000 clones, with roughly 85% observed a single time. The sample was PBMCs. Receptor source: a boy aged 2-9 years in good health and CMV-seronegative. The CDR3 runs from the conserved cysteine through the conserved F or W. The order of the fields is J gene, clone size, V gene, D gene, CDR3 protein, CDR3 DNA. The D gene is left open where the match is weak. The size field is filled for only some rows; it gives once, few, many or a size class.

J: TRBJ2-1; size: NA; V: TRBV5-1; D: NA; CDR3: CASSPHSNEQFF; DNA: TGCGCCAGCAGCCCACACAGCAATGAGCAGTTCTTC
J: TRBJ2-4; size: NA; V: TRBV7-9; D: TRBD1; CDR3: CASSSDRDRDIQYF; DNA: TGTGCCAGCAGCTCTGACCGGGACAGGGACATTCAGTACTTC
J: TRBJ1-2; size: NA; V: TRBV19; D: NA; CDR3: CAASSQKRGYTF; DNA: TGTGCCGCCTCATCCCAGAAGCGGGGCTACACCTTC
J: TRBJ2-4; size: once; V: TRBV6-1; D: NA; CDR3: CASRSGVKNIQYF; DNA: TGTGCCAGCAGGAGCGGAGTCAAAAACATTCAGTACTTC
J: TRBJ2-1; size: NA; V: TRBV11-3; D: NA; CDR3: CASSLGGGGRYNEQFF; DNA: TGTGCCAGCAGCTTAGGAGGGGGGGGGAGATACAATGAGCAGTTCTTC
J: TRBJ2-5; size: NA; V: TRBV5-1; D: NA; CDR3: CASSLDPSFMETQYF; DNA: TGCGCCAGCAGCTTGGATCCTAGTTTTATGGAGACCCAGTACTTC
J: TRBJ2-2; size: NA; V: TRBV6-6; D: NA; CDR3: CASSNLRAGELFF; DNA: TGTGCCAGCAGTAACCTCAGGGCCGGGGAGCTGTTTTTT
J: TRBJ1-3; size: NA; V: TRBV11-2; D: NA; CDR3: CASSFSRGAGNTIYF; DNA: TGTGCCAGCAGCTTTTCCAGGGGAGCGGGAAACACCATATATTTT
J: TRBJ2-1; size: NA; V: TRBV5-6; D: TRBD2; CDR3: CASSLLAGGPSEQFF; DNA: TGTGCCAGCAGCTTGTTAGCGGGGGGGCCTTCTGAGCAGTTCTTC
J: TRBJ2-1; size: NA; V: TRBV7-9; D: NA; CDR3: CSSSLAGDTHPLHEQFF; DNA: TGTTCCAGCAGCTTAGCCGGGGACACCCACCCTCTGCATGAGCAGTTCTTC
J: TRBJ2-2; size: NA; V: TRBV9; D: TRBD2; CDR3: CASSVGGSGLPGELFF; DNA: TGTGCCAGCAGCGTAGGGGGTAGCGGGTTACCCGGGGAGCTGTTTTTT
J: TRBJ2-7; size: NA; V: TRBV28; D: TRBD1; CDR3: CASSPWDRVAYEQYF; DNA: TGTGCCAGCAGCCCATGGGACAGGGTCGCCTACGAGCAGTACTTC
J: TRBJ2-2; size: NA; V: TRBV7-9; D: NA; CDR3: CASSLGGLSGELFF; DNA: TGTGCCAGCAGCTTAGGAGGGCTCTCCGGGGAGCTGTTTTTT
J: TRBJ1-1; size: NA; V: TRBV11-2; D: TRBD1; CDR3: CASSAKRQGDPEAFF; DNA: TGTGCCAGCAGCGCAAAAAGACAGGGGGACCCCGAAGCTTTCTTT
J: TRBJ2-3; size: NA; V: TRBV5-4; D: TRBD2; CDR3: CASSSPLAGGPSTDTQYF; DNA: TGTGCCAGCAGCTCTCCCTTAGCGGGAGGACCTAGCACAGATACGCAGTATTTT
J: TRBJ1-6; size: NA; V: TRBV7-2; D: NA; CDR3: CASSVLVNSPLHF; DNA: TGTGCCAGCAGCGTCCTCGTCAATTCACCCCTCCACTTT
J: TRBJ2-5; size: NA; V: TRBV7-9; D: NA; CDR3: CASSFGAGEKETQYF; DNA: TGTGCCAGCAGCTTTGGGGCAGGGGAGAAAGAGACCCAGTACTTC
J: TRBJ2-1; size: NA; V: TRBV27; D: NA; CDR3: CASSLAGTGYYNEQFF; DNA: TGTGCCAGCAGCCTAGCCGGGACTGGGTATTACAATGAGCAGTTCTTC
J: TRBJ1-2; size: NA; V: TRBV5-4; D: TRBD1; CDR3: CASTPQGTGRSNYGYTF; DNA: TGTGCCAGCACCCCCCAGGGGACAGGGCGATCTAACTATGGCTACACCTTC
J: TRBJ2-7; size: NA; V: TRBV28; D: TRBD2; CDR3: CASTLAGAYEQYF; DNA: TGTGCCAGCACCCTAGCGGGCGCCTACGAGCAGTACTTC
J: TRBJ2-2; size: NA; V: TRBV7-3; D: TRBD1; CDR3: CASSLRPWGTGDTGELFF; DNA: TGTGCCAGCAGCTTAAGACCCTGGGGGACAGGAGACACCGGGGAGCTGTTTTTT
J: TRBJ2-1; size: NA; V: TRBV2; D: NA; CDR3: CASSEAASRVINNEQFF; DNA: TGTGCCAGCAGTGAAGCGGCCTCCAGGGTCATTAACAATGAGCAGTTCTTC
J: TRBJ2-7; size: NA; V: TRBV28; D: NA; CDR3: CASSSDSSYEQYF; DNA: TGTGCCAGCAGTTCCGACTCTTCCTACGAGCAGTACTTC
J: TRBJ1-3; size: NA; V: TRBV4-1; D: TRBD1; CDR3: CASSQGAGTDSGNTIYF; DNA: TGCGCCAGCAGCCAAGGAGCCGGGACAGACTCTGGAAACACCATATATTTT
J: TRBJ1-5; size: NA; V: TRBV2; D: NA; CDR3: CASRLRDNQPQHF; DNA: TGTGCCAGCAGGCTTCGAGACAATCAGCCCCAGCATTTT
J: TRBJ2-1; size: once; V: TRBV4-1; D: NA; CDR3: CASSRLLGDEQFF; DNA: TGCGCCAGCAGCCGCCTTCTAGGCGATGAGCAGTTCTTC
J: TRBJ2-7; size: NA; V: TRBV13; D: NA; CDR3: CASSLTESVEQYF; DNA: TGTGCCAGCAGCTTAACTGAATCCGTGGAGCAGTACTTC
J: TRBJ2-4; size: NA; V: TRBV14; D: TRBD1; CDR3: CASSHPGPRDSQNIQYF; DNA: TGTGCCAGCAGCCACCCCGGCCCTAGGGACAGTCAAAACATTCAGTACTTC
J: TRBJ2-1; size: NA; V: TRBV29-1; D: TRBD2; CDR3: CSVERGLAGEQFF; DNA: TGCAGCGTTGAAAGGGGACTAGCGGGTGAGCAGTTCTTC
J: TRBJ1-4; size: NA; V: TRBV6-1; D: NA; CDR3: CASRTGPDNEKLFF; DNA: TGTGCCAGCAGGACAGGTCCTGATAATGAAAAACTGTTTTTT
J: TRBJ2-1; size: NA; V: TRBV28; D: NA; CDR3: CASSLIEAAYNEQFF; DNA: TGTGCCAGCAGTTTAATAGAGGCGGCCTACAATGAGCAGTTCTTC
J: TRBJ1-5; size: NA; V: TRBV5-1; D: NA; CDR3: CASSLSPGSNQPQHF; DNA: TGCGCCAGCAGCTTGTCGCCCGGGAGCAATCAGCCCCAGCATTTT
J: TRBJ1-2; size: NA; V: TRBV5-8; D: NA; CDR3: CASSLKDSSYGYTF; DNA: TGTGCCAGCAGCCTAAAGGACAGTTCCTATGGCTACACCTTC
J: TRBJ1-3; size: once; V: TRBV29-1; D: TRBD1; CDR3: CSVEPQGQGVGDTIYF; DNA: TGCAGCGTTGAACCCCAGGGACAGGGGGTAGGGGACACCATATATTTT
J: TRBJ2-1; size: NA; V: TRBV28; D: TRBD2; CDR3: CASTPRPGLAGTFLTYNEQFF; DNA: TGTGCCAGCACTCCCCGCCCGGGACTAGCGGGAACCTTCCTTACCTACAATGAGCAGTTCTTC
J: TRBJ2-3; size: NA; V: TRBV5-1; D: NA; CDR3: CASSSGTTSTDTQYF; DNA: TGCGCCAGCAGCTCCGGGACAACCTCCACAGATACGCAGTATTTT
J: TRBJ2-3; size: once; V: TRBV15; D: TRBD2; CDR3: CATSQGTSGRDTQYF; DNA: TGTGCCACCAGCCAGGGGACTAGCGGGAGAGATACGCAGTATTTT
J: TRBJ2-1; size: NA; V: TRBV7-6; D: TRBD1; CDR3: CASSLGTTGGRGNEQFF; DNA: TGTGCCAGCAGCTTAGGAACCACAGGAGGCAGGGGGAATGAGCAGTTCTTC
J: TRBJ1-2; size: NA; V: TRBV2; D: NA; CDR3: CASSEASVYGYTF; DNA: TGTGCCAGCAGTGAAGCCTCAGTTTATGGCTACACCTTC
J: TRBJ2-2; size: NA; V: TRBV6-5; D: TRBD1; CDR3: CASSYSWTGGTGELFF; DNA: TGTGCCAGCAGTTACTCTTGGACAGGGGGCACCGGGGAGCTGTTTTTT
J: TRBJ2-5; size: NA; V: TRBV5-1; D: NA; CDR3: CASSFAGQQETQYF; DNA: TGCGCCAGCAGCTTCGCGGGACAGCAAGAGACCCAGTACTTC
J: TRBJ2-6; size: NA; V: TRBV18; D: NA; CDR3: CASSPILAGANVLTF; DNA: TGTGCCAGCTCACCAATACTGGCTGGGGCCAACGTCCTGACTTTC
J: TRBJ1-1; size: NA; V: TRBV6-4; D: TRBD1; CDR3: CASTLTGTAETFF; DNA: TGTGCCAGCACCCTGACAGGGACCGCTGAAACTTTCTTT
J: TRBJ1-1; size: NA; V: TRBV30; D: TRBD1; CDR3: CAWSQTGGHTEAFF; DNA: TGTGCCTGGAGTCAGACAGGGGGGCACACTGAAGCTTTCTTT
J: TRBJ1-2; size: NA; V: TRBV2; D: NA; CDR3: CASPTRRGNYGYTF; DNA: TGTGCCAGCCCTACAAGGCGGGGTAACTATGGCTACACCTTC